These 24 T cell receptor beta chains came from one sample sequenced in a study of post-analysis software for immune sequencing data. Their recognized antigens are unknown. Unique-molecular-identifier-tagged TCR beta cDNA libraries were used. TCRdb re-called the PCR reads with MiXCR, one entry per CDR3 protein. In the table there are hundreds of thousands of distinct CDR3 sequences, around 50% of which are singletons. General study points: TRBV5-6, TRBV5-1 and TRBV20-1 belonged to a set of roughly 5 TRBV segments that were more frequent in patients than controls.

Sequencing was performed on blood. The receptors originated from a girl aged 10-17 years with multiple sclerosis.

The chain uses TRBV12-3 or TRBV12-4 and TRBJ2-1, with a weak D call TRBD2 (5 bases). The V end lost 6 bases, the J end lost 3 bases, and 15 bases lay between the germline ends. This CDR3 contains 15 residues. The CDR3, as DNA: TGTGCCAGCAGGACGGACTTGACGGGCTACAATGAGCAGTTCTTC. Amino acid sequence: CASRTDLTGYNEQFF.

The CDR3 spells CASRSGQGRANYGYTF. DNA for the CDR3: TGTGCCAGCAGGTCGGGACAGGGACGGGCTAACTATGGCTACACCTTC. This chain links TRBV6-5 with TRBJ1-2; 9 bases line up with TRBD1. The V gene end was trimmed by 6 bases and the J gene end by 0 bases; junction bases not matched to a gene: 8. This CDR3 is 16 amino acids long. Germline V gives CDR1 MNHEY, CDR2 SVGAGI.

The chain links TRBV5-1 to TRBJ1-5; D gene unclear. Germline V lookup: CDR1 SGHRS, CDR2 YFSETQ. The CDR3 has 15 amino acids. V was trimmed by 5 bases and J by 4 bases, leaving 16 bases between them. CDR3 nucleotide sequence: TGCGCCAGCAGTGCGGGAGCAGAACGAAATCAGCCCCAGCATTTT. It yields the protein CASSAGAERNQPQHF.

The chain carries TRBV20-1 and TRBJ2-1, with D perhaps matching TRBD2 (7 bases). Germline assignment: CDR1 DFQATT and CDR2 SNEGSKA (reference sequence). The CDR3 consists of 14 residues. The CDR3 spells CSVQGGGSYNEQFF. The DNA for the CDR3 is TGCAGCGTCCAAGGGGGGGGCTCCTACAATGAGCAGTTCTTC.

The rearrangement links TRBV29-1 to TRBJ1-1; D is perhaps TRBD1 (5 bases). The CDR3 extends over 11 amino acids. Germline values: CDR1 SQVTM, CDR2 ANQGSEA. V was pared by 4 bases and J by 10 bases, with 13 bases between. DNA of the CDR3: TGCAGCGTTGGTGGGGTTAGGGGAGCTTTCTTT. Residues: CSVGGVRGAFF.

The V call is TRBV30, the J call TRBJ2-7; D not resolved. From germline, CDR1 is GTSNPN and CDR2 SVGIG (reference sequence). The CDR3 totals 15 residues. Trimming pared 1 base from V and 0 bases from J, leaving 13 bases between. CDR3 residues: CAWSAKPPSSYEQYF. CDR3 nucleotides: TGTGCCTGGAGTGCAAAGCCACCGAGCTCCTACGAGCAGTACTTC. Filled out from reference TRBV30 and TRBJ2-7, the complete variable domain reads SQTIHQWPATLVQPVGSPLSLECTVEGTSNPNLYWYRQAAGRGLQLLFYSVGIGQISSEVPQNLSASRPQDRQFILSSKKLLLSDSGFYLCAWSAKPPSSYEQYFGPGTRLTVT.

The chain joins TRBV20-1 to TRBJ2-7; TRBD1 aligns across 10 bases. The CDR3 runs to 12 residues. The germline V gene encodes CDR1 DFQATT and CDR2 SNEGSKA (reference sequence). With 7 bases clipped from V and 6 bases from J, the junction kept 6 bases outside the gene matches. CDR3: CSVRTGGIEQYF. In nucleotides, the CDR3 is TGCAGTGTCCGGACAGGGGGAATCGAGCAGTACTTC.

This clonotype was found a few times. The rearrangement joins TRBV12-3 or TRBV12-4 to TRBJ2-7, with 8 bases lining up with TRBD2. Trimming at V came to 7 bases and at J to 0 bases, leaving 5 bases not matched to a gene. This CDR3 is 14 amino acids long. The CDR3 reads CASTESGSSYEQYF. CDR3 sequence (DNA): TGTGCCAGCACCGAGAGCGGGAGCTCCTACGAGCAGTACTTC.

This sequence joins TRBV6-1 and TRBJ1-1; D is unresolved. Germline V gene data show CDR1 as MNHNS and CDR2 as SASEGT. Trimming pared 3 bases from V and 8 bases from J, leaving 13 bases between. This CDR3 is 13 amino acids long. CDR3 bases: TGTGCCAGCAGTGAGAAATCGGCCTTCGAAGCTTTCTTT. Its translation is CASSEKSAFEAFF.

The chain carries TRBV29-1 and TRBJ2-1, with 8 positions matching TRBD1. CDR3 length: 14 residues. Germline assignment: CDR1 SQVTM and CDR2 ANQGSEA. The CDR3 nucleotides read TGCAGTGACTACCGGGACAGGTCAACCAATGAGCAGTTCTTC. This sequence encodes CSDYRDRSTNEQFF.

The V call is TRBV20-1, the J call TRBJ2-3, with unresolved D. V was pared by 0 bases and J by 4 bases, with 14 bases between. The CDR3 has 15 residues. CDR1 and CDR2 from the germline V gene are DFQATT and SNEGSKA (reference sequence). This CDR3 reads CSAREGGVRADTQYF. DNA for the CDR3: TGCAGTGCTAGAGAGGGCGGAGTAAGGGCAGATACGCAGTATTTT.

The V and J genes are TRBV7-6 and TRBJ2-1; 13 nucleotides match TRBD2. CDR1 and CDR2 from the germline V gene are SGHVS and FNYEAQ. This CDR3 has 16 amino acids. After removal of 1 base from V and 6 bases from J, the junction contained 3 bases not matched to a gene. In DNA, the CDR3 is TGTGCCAGCAGCTTAGTTCGGACTAGCGGGGGCAATGAGCAGTTCTTC. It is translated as CASSLVRTSGGNEQFF. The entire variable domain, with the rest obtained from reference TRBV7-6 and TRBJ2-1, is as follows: GAGVSQSPRYKVTKRGQDVALRCDPISGHVSLYWYRQALGQGPEFLTYFNYEAQQDKSGLPNDRFSAERPEGSISTLTIQRTEQRDSAMYRCASSLVRTSGGNEQFFGPGTRLTVL.

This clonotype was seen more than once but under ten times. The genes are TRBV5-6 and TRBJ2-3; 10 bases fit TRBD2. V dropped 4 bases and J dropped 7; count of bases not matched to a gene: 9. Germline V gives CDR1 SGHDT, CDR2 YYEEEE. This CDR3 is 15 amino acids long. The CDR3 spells CASSVPGLAMNTQYF. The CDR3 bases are TGTGCCAGCAGCGTACCGGGACTAGCGATGAATACGCAGTATTTT.

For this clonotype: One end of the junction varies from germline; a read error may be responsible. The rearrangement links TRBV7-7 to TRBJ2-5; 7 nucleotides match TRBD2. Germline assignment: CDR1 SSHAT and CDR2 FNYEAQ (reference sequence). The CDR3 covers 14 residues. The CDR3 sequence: CASSPLANGETQYF. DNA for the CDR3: TGTGCTAGCAGCCCACTAGCGAACGGGGAGACCCAGTACTTC.

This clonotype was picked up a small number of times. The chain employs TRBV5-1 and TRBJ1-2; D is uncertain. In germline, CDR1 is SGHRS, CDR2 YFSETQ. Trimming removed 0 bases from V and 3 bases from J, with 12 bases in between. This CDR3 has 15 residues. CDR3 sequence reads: CASSLEPPGDYGYTF. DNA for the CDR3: TGCGCCAGCAGCTTGGAACCCCCAGGAGACTATGGCTACACCTTC.

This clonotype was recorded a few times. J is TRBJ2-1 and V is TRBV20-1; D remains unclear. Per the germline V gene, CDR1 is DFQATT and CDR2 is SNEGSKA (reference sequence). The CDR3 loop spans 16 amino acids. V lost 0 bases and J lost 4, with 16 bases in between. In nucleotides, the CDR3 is TGCAGTGCTAGAGATTTATCCGAACAGCATTACAATGAGCAGTTCTTC. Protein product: CSARDLSEQHYNEQFF.

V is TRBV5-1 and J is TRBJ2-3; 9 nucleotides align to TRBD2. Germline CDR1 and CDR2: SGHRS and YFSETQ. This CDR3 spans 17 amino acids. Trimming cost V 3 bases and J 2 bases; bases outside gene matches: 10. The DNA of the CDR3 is TGCGCCAGCAGCTCGCGGACTAGCGCGGGGGCCACAGATACGCAGTATTTT. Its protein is CASSSRTSAGATDTQYF.

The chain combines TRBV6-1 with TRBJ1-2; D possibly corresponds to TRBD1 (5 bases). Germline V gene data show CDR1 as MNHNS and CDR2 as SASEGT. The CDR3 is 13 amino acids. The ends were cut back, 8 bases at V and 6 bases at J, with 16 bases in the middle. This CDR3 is CASLSRGVDGYTF. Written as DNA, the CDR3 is TGTGCCAGCCTATCGCGAGGGGTTGATGGCTACACCTTC.

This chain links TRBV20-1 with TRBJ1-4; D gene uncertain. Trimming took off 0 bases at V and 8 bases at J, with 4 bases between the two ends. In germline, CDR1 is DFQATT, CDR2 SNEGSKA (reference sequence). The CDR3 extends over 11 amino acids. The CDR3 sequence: CSAREREKLFF. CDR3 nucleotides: TGCAGTGCTAGAGAGAGGGAAAAACTGTTTTTT.

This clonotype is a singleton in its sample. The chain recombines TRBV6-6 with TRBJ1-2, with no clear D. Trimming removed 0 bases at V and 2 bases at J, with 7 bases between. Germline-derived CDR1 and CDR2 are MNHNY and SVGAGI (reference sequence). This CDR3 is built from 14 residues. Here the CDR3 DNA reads TGTGCCAGCAGTTACTCGACCTCGAACTATGGCTACACCTTC. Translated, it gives CASSYSTSNYGYTF.

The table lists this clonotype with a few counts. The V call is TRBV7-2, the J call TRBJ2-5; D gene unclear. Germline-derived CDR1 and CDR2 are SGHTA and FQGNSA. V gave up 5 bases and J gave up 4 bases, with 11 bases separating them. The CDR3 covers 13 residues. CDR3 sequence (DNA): TGTGCCAGCAGCCTCTCCCTGGGAGAGACCCAGTACTTC. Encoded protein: CASSLSLGETQYF.

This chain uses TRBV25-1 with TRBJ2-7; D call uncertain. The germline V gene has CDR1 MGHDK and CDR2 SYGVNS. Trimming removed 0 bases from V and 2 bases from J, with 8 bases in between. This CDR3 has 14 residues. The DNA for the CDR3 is TGTGCCAGCAGTGAATATGACCCCCCCTACGAGCAGTACTTC. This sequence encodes CASSEYDPPYEQYF.

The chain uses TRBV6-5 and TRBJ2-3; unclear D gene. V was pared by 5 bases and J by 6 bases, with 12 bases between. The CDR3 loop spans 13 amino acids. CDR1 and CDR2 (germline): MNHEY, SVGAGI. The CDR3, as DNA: TGTGCCAGCAGTCGGACCTTCGGGGATACGCAGTATTTT. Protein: CASSRTFGDTQYF.

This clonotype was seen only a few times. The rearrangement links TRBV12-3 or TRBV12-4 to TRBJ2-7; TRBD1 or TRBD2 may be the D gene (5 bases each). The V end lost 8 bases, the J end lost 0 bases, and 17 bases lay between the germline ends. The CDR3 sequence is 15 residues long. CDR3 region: CASRAGTGSSYEQYF. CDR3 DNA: TGTGCCAGCCGTGCGGGTACAGGAAGCTCCTACGAGCAGTACTTC.